This entry lists 5 T cell receptor beta chains sequenced from one sample in a study of response to subunit inactivated influenza vaccine. TCRdb processed the RT-PCR reads anew with MiXCR; each CDR3 protein has one entry. This sample has around 180,000 distinct CDR3 sequences; approximately 8.7% occur once, and the top ten carry approximately 10%. The sample in question was non-naive T cells sorted from PBMCs, obtained on the day of vaccination. The receptors here all came from a man in his forties or fifties who received an inactivated influenza vaccine.

The V call is TRBV4-2, the J call TRBJ2-3; 7 bases align to TRBD2. This CDR3 spans 15 amino acids. CDR1 LGHNA and CDR2 YNFKEQ come from the germline V gene. The junction had 4 bases not matched to a gene; V was cut back by 0 bases and J by 4 bases. The CDR3, as DNA: TGTGCCAGCAGCCAAGATCAGGCGGGGGCAGATACGCAGTATTTT. This gives the protein CASSQDQAGADTQYF.

This clonotype was found a few times. The CDR3 region is CASSQTGSHEQYF. The CDR3 DNA reads TGTGCCAGCAGTCAGACAGGGTCCCACGAGCAGTACTTC. The chain couples TRBV28 to TRBJ2-7; the match to TRBD1 covers 7 bases. The CDR3 covers 13 residues. J lost 5 bases, V lost 5 bases, and 6 bases had no gene match. Looked up from germline, CDR1 is MDHEN and CDR2 is SYDVKM.

This chain's CDR3 is CATSGTPGTGGTYEQYF. CDR3 sequence (DNA): TGTGCCACCAGCGGGACCCCCGGGACAGGGGGTACCTACGAGCAGTACTTC. The chain combines TRBV15 with TRBJ2-7; 11 bases fit TRBD1. The CDR3 length is 17 residues. V gave up 5 bases and J gave up 2 bases; unmatched junction bases: 11. Looked up from germline, CDR1 is LNHNV and CDR2 is YYDKDF (reference sequence).

This clonotype was seen a handful of times. The chain couples TRBV6-5 to TRBJ1-1; TRBD1 matches at 9 bases. Trimming cost V 4 bases and J 4 bases; bases outside gene matches: 7. CDR1 and CDR2 (germline): MNHEY, SVGAGI. CDR3 size: 15 residues. The chain's CDR3 is CASSSGTGLFTEAFF. The CDR3, as DNA: TGTGCCAGCAGTTCCGGGACAGGGCTGTTCACTGAAGCTTTCTTT.

This clonotype was counted only a few times. The chain links TRBV5-1 to TRBJ1-1; D may be TRBD1 (5 bases). CDR1 and CDR2 (germline): SGHRS, YFSETQ. Trimming removed 0 bases at V and 2 bases at J, with 11 bases between. The CDR3 has 15 residues. This CDR3 is CASSLVTGLNTEAFF. The CDR3 coding sequence is TGCGCCAGCAGCTTGGTAACAGGCTTAAACACTGAAGCTTTCTTT.